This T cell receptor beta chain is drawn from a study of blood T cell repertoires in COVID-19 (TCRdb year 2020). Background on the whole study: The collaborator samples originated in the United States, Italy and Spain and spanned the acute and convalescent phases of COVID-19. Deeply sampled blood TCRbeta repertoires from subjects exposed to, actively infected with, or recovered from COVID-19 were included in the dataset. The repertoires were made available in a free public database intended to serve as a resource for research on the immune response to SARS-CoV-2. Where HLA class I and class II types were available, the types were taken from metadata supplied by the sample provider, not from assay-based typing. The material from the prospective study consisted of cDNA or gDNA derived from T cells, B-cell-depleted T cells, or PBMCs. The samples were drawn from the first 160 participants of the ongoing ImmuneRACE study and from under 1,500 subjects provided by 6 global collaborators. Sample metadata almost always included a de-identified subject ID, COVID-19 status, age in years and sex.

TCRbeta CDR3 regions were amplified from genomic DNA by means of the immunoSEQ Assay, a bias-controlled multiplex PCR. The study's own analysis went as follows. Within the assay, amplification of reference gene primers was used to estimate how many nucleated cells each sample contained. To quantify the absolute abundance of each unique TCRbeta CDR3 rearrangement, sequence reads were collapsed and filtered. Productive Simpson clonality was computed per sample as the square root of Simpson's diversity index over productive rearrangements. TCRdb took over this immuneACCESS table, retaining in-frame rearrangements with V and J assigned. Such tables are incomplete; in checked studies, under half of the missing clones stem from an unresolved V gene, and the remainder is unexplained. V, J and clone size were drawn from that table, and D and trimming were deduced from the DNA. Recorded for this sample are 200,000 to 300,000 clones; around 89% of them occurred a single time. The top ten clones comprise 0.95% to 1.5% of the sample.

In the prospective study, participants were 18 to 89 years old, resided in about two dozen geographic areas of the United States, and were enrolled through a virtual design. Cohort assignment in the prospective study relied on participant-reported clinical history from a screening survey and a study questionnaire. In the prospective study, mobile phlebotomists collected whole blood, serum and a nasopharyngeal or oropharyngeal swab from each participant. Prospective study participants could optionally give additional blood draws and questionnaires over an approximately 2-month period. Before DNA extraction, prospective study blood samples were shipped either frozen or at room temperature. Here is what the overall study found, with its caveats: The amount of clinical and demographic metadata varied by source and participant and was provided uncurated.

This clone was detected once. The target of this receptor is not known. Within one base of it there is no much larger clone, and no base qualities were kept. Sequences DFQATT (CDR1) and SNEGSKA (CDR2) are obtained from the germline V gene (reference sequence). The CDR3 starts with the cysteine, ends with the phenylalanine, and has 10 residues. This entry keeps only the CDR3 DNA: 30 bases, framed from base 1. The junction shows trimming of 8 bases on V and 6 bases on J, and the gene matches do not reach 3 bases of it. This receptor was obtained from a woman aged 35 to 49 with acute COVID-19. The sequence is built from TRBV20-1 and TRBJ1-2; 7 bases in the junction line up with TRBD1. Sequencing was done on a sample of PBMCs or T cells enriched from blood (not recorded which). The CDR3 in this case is CSLDRDGYTF. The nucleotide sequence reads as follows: TGCAGTCTCGACAGGGATGGCTACACCTTC.